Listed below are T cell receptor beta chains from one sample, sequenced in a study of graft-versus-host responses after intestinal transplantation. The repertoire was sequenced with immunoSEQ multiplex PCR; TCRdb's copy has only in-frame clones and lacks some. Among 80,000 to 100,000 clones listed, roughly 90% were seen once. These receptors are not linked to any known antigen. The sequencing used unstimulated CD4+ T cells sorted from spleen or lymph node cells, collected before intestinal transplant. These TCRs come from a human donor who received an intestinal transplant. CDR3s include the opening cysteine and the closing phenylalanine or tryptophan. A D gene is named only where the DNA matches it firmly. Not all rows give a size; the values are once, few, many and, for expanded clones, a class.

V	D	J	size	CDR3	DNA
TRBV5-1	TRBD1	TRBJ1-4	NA	CASSFGQGNEKLFF	TGCGCCAGCAGCTTCGGACAGGGTAATGAAAAACTGTTTTTT
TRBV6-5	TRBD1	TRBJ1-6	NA	CASTLKGQANSPLHF	TGTGCCAGCACTCTAAAGGGACAGGCAAATTCACCCCTCCACTTT
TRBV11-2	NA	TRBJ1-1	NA	CASTKPVGNTEAFF	TGTGCCAGCACCAAACCGGTCGGTAACACTGAAGCTTTCTTT
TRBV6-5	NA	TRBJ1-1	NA	CATRIRGSLSTEAFF	TGTGCCACCAGAATCAGGGGTTCCCTCTCCACTGAAGCTTTCTTT
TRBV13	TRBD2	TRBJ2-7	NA	CASSLVSGRRSYF	TGTGCCAGCAGCTTAGTTAGCGGGAGGCGTTCTTACTTC
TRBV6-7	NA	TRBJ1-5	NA	CASSYSRDLRDAPQHF	TGTGCCAGCAGTTACTCCCGGGACTTGAGGGACGCGCCCCAGCATTTT
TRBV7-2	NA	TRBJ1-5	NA	CASSKKGGGGNQPQHF	TGTGCCAGCAGTAAAAAAGGTGGGGGGGGCAATCAGCCCCAGCATTTT
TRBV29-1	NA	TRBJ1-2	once	CSVEEAGPSSNYGYTF	TGCAGCGTTGAAGAAGCGGGGCCGTCATCTAACTATGGCTACACCTTC
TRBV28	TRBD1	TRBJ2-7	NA	CASSVDRGSYEQYF	TGTGCCAGCAGTGTCGACAGGGGCTCCTACGAGCAGTACTTC
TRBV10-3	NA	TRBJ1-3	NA	CAITTGTGNTIYF	TGTGCCATAACTACAGGGACTGGAAACACCATATATTTT
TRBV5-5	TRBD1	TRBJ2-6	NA	CASSPPQGQVVLTGANVLTF	TGTGCCAGCAGCCCCCCCCAAGGACAGGTCGTCCTTACTGGGGCCAACGTCCTGACTTTC
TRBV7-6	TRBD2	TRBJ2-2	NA	CASSLQKRGAEEVNTGELFF	TGTGCCAGCAGCCTCCAGAAGCGGGGGGCCGAAGAAGTGAACACCGGGGAGCTGTTTTTT
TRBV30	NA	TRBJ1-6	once	CAWSVLVSPLHF	TGTGCCTGGAGTGTCTTAGTCTCACCCCTCCACTTT
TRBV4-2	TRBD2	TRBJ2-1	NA	CASSQVGGGPSNEQFF	TGTGCCAGCAGCCAAGTTGGGGGAGGGCCCTCCAATGAGCAGTTCTTC
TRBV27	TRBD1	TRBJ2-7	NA	CASSGRGGTGGNEQYF	TGTGCCAGCAGTGGCCGGGGCGGGACAGGGGGTAACGAGCAGTACTTC
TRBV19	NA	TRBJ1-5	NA	CASSIESYSNQPQHF	TGTGCCAGTAGTATCGAGTCATATAGCAATCAGCCCCAGCATTTT
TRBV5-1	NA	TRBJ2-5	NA	CARSRQETQYF	TGCGCCAGATCTAGACAAGAGACCCAGTACTTC
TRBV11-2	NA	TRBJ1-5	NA	CASSLEPLTPQHF	TGTGCCAGCAGCTTAGAGCCTCTCACACCCCAGCATTTT